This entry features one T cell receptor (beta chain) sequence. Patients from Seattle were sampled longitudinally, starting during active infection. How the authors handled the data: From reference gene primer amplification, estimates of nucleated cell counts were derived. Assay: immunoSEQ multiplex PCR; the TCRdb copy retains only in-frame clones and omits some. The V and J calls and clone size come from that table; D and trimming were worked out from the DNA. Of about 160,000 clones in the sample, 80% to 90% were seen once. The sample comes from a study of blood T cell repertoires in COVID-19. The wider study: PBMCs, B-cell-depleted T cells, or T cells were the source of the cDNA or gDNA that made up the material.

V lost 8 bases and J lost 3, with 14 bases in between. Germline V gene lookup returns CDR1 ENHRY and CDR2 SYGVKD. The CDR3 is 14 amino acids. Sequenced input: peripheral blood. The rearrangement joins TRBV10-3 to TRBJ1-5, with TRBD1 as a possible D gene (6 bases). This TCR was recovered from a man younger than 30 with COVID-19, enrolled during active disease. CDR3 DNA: TGTGCCATCCAGGGAGGGGGACTCAATCAGCCCCAGCATTTT. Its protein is CAIQGGGLNQPQHF.